What follows are 32 T cell receptor beta chains derived from one specimen sequenced in a study of cytomegalovirus exposure and HLA in healthy donors. In the PCR, 60 Vbeta and 13 Jbeta primers were used. Here immunoSEQ multiplex PCR was the method, and the copy in TCRdb shows in-frame clones only, minus some. This table holds 110,000 to 150,000 clones, roughly 72% found once. Sequencing was done on a sample of PBMCs. The source is a middle-aged man in good health and CMV-seronegative.

The V gene is TRBV7-9, the J gene TRBJ2-3; 7 bases are shared with TRBD1. CDR3 length: 14 amino acids. J was trimmed by 4 bases and V by 5 bases; bases with no gene match: 6. Germline-derived CDR1 and CDR2 are SEHNR and FQNEAQ (reference sequence). CDR3 coding DNA: TGTGCCAGCAGCCGGGACAGATCGGCAGATACGCAGTATTTT. Translation gives CASSRDRSADTQYF.

This chain uses TRBV6-1 with TRBJ2-3, with D tentatively TRBD1 (7 bases). Germline-derived CDR1 and CDR2 are MNHNS and SASEGT. The CDR3 spans 15 residues. The V end lost 5 bases, the J end lost 0 bases, and 12 bases lay between the germline ends. The CDR3 nucleotides read TGTGCCAGCAGTAGCAGGGGGGCCAGCACAGATACGCAGTATTTT. Translation gives CASSSRGASTDTQYF.

The chain joins TRBV19 to TRBJ2-3, with D tentatively TRBD1 (6 bases). The CDR3 has 13 residues. The V end was cut by 6 bases, the J end by 6 bases, with 13 bases between. Germline CDR1 reads LNHDA; CDR2 reads SQIVND (reference sequence). The CDR3 DNA is TGTGCCAGTAGCTTGGGGGCTTGGGATACGCAGTATTTT. It encodes CASSLGAWDTQYF.

This clone was detected only a few times. The same CDR3 also results from other DNA sequences found in this sample. This chain links TRBV5-1 with TRBJ2-2, with 11 nucleotides matching TRBD1. The J segment lost 4 bases and the V segment lost 2 bases, leaving 7 bases of the junction unmatched. Germline values: CDR1 SGHRS, CDR2 YFSETQ. CDR3 length equals 17 residues. CDR3: CASSLLGTGGTTGELFF. CDR3 DNA sequence: TGCGCCAGCAGCTTACTAGGGACAGGGGGTACCACCGGGGAGCTGTTTTTT.

Concerning this clone: The same CDR3 can be traced to other DNA sequences in this sample. The chain recombines TRBV6-5 with TRBJ2-1; D is unclear. Trimming cost V 0 bases and J 0 bases, with 6 bases left between them. Germline loops: CDR1 MNHEY, CDR2 SVGAGI. The CDR3 loop spans 15 amino acids. The CDR3 is CASSYSGSSYNEQFF. The CDR3, as DNA: TGTGCCAGCAGTTACTCGGGCAGCTCCTACAATGAGCAGTTCTTC.

The V and J genes are TRBV5-3 and TRBJ2-7; D may be TRBD1 (5 bases). TRBV5-3 is filed as an ORF, its function uncertain. The V end lost 4 bases, the J end lost 2 bases, and 19 bases lay between the germline ends. This CDR3 has 16 residues. DNA of the CDR3: TGTGCCAGAAGCCAATACAGGCCAGGGATCCCCTACGAGCAGTACTTC. Its translation: CARSQYRPGIPYEQYF.

This chain connects TRBV7-9 to TRBJ1-6; TRBD1 agrees at 9 bases. Germline assignment: CDR1 SEHNR and CDR2 FQNEAQ (reference sequence). This CDR3 is 14 amino acids long. After removal of 6 bases from V and 10 bases from J, the junction contained 7 bases not matched to a gene. The CDR3 DNA is TGTGCCAGCAGGCGGGACAGGGTAGAATCACCCCTCCACTTT. Amino acids: CASRRDRVESPLHF. The variable domain in full, completed from reference TRBV7-9 and TRBJ1-6, reads DTGVSQNPRHKITKRGQNVTFRCDPISEHNRLYWYRQTLGQGPEFLTYFQNEAQLEKSRLLSDRFSAERPKGSFSTLEIQRTEQGDSAMYLCASRRDRVESPLHFGNGTRLTVT.

The genes are TRBV5-1 and TRBJ2-7; D is perhaps TRBD1 (6 bases). The germline gives CDR1 SGHRS, CDR2 YFSETQ. The ends were cut back, 0 bases at V and 6 bases at J, with 10 bases in the middle. This CDR3 is 13 amino acids long. DNA of the CDR3: TGCGCCAGCAGCTTGGATACAGGGACCGAGCAGTACTTC. This gives the protein CASSLDTGTEQYF.

V is TRBV19 and J is TRBJ1-2; D possibly corresponds to TRBD1 (5 bases). Trimming took off 7 bases at V and 5 bases at J, with 14 bases between the two ends. The CDR3 spans 13 residues. CDR1 is LNHDA, CDR2 SQIVND, per germline (reference sequence). In nucleotides, the CDR3 is TGTGCCAGTACCCCCTCCCGGGGGTATGGCTACACCTTC. This gives the protein CASTPSRGYGYTF.

The gene calls are TRBV29-1 and TRBJ2-3; TRBD1 matches 10 bases. This CDR3 spans 14 amino acids. Germline loops: CDR1 SQVTM, CDR2 ANQGSEA. V lost 2 bases and J lost 3; bases outside the gene matches: 2. CDR3: CSVERQGATDTQYF. The CDR3 DNA is TGCAGCGTTGAACGACAGGGGGCGACAGATACGCAGTATTTT.

V usage is TRBV5-1 and J usage is TRBJ2-2; possibly TRBD1 for D (6 bases). The germline CDR1 and CDR2 sequences are SGHRS and YFSETQ. This CDR3 is 16 amino acids long. The V end was cut by 2 bases, the J end by 5 bases, with 16 bases between. CDR3 bases: TGCGCCAGCAGCTTAAATGCAGGGGCTTGGACCGGGGAGCTGTTTTTT. It encodes CASSLNAGAWTGELFF. Using reference TRBV5-1 and TRBJ2-2 for the parts outside the CDR3, the full variable domain is KAGVTQTPRYLIKTRGQQVTLSCSPISGHRSVSWYQQTPGQGLQFLFEYFSETQRNKGNFPGRFSGRQFSNSRSEMNVSTLELGDSALYLCASSLNAGAWTGELFFGEGSRLTVL.

The chain recombines TRBV9 with TRBJ1-2; no firm D call. Trimming removed 4 bases from V and 10 bases from J, with 17 bases in between. Germline-derived CDR1 and CDR2 are SGDLS and YYNGEE. The CDR3 has 13 amino acids. The DNA of the CDR3 is TGTGCCAGCAGCATCTCACCGGGGAACCTCTACACCTTC. Translating gives CASSISPGNLYTF.

The CDR3 DNA reads TGTGCCAGCAGTTTTTTTGGCCCTCGTGGCACTGAAGCTTTCTTT. As protein: CASSFFGPRGTEAFF. The chain is built from TRBV27 and TRBJ1-1, with D uncertain. Germline-derived CDR1 and CDR2 are MNHEY and SMNVEV (reference sequence). The CDR3 runs 15 residues. V lost 3 bases to trimming and J lost 4 bases, with 15 bases between them.

About this clone itself: The sample carries other DNA sequences with the same CDR3. The chain joins TRBV25-1 to TRBJ1-1; 11 nucleotides align to TRBD1. The CDR3 is 17 amino acids. J was trimmed by 1 base and V by 4 bases; bases with no gene match: 8. CDR1 and CDR2 from the germline V gene are MGHDK and SYGVNS. The CDR3: CASSATGQGARNTEAFF. CDR3 nucleotide sequence: TGTGCCAGCAGTGCAACCGGACAGGGGGCCAGGAACACTGAAGCTTTCTTT.

This chain connects TRBV5-5 to TRBJ1-4; no reliable D call. Per the germline V gene, CDR1 is SGHKS and CDR2 is YYEKEE (reference sequence). There are 14 residues in the CDR3. Trimming removed 0 bases at V and 4 bases at J, with 7 bases between. This chain's CDR3 is CASSLVEFNEKLFF. In DNA, the CDR3 is TGTGCCAGCAGCTTGGTCGAGTTTAATGAAAAACTGTTTTTT.

The chain links TRBV6-4 to TRBJ2-3; tentative D call: TRBD2 (5 bases). The CDR3 runs 15 residues. CDR1 is MRHNA and CDR2 is SNTAGT in the germline V gene. V was shortened by 6 bases and J by 2 bases, with 15 bases between the two germline ends. The CDR3 DNA is TGTGCCAGCAGCCGAGCGGAGACTACCACAGATACGCAGTATTTT. Residues: CASSRAETTTDTQYF.

The chain carries TRBV9 and TRBJ2-3; D unresolved. This CDR3 has 15 amino acids. V lost 0 bases and J lost 5, with 13 bases in between. Germline assignment: CDR1 SGDLS and CDR2 YYNGEE. CDR3 in DNA: TGTGCCAGCAGCGTAGGAGCGTCATCGGTAGATACGCAGTATTTT. It codes for CASSVGASSVDTQYF. The whole variable domain, remainder taken from reference TRBV9 and TRBJ2-3, is DSGVTQTPKHLITATGQRVTLRCSPRSGDLSVYWYQQSLDQGLQFLIQYYNGEERAKGNILERFSAQQFPDLHSELNLSSLELGDSALYFCASSVGASSVDTQYFGPGTRLTVL.

The J gene is TRBJ2-3, the V gene TRBV7-2; D is undetermined. The ends were cut back, 1 base at V and 3 bases at J, with 5 bases in the middle. CDR1 is SGHTA, CDR2 FQGNSA, per germline. This CDR3 region has 13 residues. The CDR3, as DNA: TGTGCCAGCAGCTTAGTACGGACAGATACGCAGTATTTT. This sequence encodes CASSLVRTDTQYF.

This CDR3 is CASSLASQGGPGYTF. DNA for the CDR3: TGTGCCAGCAGCTTAGCGTCCCAGGGGGGACCCGGCTACACCTTC. J is TRBJ1-2 and V is TRBV7-8; 7 nucleotides line up with TRBD1. CDR3 length: 15 residues. J gave up 8 bases and V 0 bases, and 9 bases lay outside the gene matches. Germline V gene sequence: CDR1 SGHVS, CDR2 FQNEAQ.

This rearrangement joins TRBV6-6 to TRBJ2-5; 10 bases match TRBD1. This CDR3 spans 15 amino acids. V was pared by 2 bases and J by 5 bases, with 5 bases of the junction left unmatched. From germline, CDR1 is MNHNY and CDR2 SVGAGI (reference sequence). The DNA of the CDR3 is TGTGCCAGCAGTTACCGCAGGACAGGGGGTGAGACCCAGTACTTC. Translation: CASSYRRTGGETQYF.

The chain couples TRBV21-1 to TRBJ2-1; the table's D call of TRBD2 was not tested on the DNA. TRBV21-1 constitutes a pseudogene. There are 17 residues in the CDR3. The CDR3 nucleotides are TGTGCCAGCAGCAAAGGGGGGCAGCGGGGGGGCGACAATGAGCAGTTCTTC. It is translated as CASSKGGQRGGDNEQFF.

The chain employs TRBV5-1 and TRBJ1-1; 7 nucleotides match TRBD1. V was clipped by 0 bases and J by 3 bases; unmatched bases: 2. Germline V lookup: CDR1 SGHRS, CDR2 YFSETQ. The CDR3 loop spans 14 amino acids. The CDR3 DNA is TGCGCCAGCAGCTTGGGGGACAGATACACTGAAGCTTTCTTT. The encoded protein is CASSLGDRYTEAFF.

This clone has a single count. The rearrangement uses TRBV5-1 and TRBJ2-7, with 7 bases matching TRBD1. CDR1 is SGHRS and CDR2 is YFSETQ in the germline V gene. V lost 2 bases, J lost 0 bases, and 8 bases stayed unmatched. The CDR3 spans 16 residues. CDR3 residues: CASSFTGTESSYEQYF. CDR3 coding DNA: TGCGCCAGCAGCTTTACCGGGACAGAGAGCTCCTACGAGCAGTACTTC.

The rearrangement uses TRBV19 and TRBJ2-2; 12 nucleotides align to TRBD2. V was pared by 4 bases and J by 3 bases, with 6 bases of the junction left unmatched. The CDR3 runs to 17 residues. Germline V gene data show CDR1 as LNHDA and CDR2 as SQIVND (reference sequence). For the CDR3, the DNA is TGTGCCAGTAGTAGACTAGCGGGGGCCTCGGACACCGGGGAGCTGTTTTTT. Protein: CASSRLAGASDTGELFF.

In this sample, this clone turned up a few times. The J gene is TRBJ2-2, the V gene TRBV7-9; 7 bases are shared with TRBD2. The CDR3 runs 14 residues. After removal of 11 bases from V and 4 bases from J, the junction contained 10 bases not matched to a gene. CDR1 and CDR2 (germline): SEHNR, FQNEAQ (reference sequence). As DNA, the CDR3 is TGTGCCCAGATGTCGGGCGGGAGCACCGGGGAGCTGTTTTTT. This encodes CAQMSGGSTGELFF.

This sequence joins TRBV6-5 and TRBJ2-7; 14 nucleotides line up with TRBD2. The junction had 4 bases not matched to a gene; V was cut back by 0 bases and J by 6 bases. Germline V gene data show CDR1 as MNHEY and CDR2 as SVGAGI. The CDR3 is made up of 16 amino acids. CDR3 coding DNA: TGTGCCAGCAGTTACTCGGGACTAGCGGGAGCTGTCGAGCAGTACTTC. Its translation: CASSYSGLAGAVEQYF.

The V and J genes are TRBV5-1 and TRBJ2-3; 9 bases are a match to TRBD2. The CDR3 length is 14 residues. V trimming: 8 bases; J trimming: 3 bases; junction bases outside the gene matches: 7. Germline V gene data show CDR1 as SGHRS and CDR2 as YFSETQ. CDR3 coding DNA: TGCGCCAGTAGCGGGGGCATTTGGACAGATACGCAGTATTTT. Its protein is CASSGGIWTDTQYF.

V is TRBV5-4 and J is TRBJ1-3; 7 bases map to TRBD1. Germline lookup yields CDR1 SGHNT and CDR2 YYREEE (reference sequence). CDR3 length: 11 amino acids. With 4 bases clipped from V and 12 bases from J, the junction kept 4 bases outside the gene matches. The CDR3 nucleotides are TGTGCCAGCAGCGATTACAGGGGCATATATTTT. Its translation: CASSDYRGIYF.

This chain uses TRBV7-8 with TRBJ1-2, with 8 bases that match TRBD1. Germline CDR1 reads SGHVS; CDR2 reads FQNEAQ. J gave up 8 bases and V 5 bases, and 10 bases lay outside the gene matches. The CDR3 spans 14 residues. CDR3 residues: CASSASTGVGGYTF. The CDR3 DNA reads TGTGCCAGCAGCGCCTCGACAGGGGTCGGGGGCTACACCTTC.

This clone was recorded many times. The V gene is TRBV7-2, the J gene TRBJ2-5; D perhaps matches TRBD1 (5 bases). Germline CDR1 and CDR2: SGHTA and FQGNSA. Trimming cost V 4 bases and J 2 bases, with 11 bases left between them. This CDR3 region has 14 residues. The CDR3 loop is CASSSIRVQETQYF. CDR3 nucleotide sequence: TGTGCCAGCAGCTCCATCAGGGTTCAAGAGACCCAGTACTTC.

The chain uses TRBV5-1 and TRBJ2-5, with TRBD2 identical over 10 bases. Germline trimming cut 0 bases from V and 5 bases from J; bases unmatched to any gene: 7. This CDR3 has 16 amino acids. In germline, CDR1 is SGHRS, CDR2 YFSETQ. This chain's CDR3 is CASSLGRAGGPETQYF. For the CDR3, the DNA is TGCGCCAGCAGCTTGGGTAGAGCGGGGGGGCCGGAGACCCAGTACTTC. Filled out from reference TRBV5-1 and TRBJ2-5, the complete variable domain reads KAGVTQTPRYLIKTRGQQVTLSCSPISGHRSVSWYQQTPGQGLQFLFEYFSETQRNKGNFPGRFSGRQFSNSRSEMNVSTLELGDSALYLCASSLGRAGGPETQYFGPGTRLLVL.

V is TRBV6-5 and J is TRBJ2-2; no clear D gene. V lost 2 bases and J lost 3, with 4 bases in between. The CDR3 length is 13 residues. CDR1 is MNHEY and CDR2 is SVGAGI in the germline V gene. The CDR3 DNA reads TGTGCCAGCAGTTACACTGACACCGGGGAGCTGTTTTTT. Translated, it gives CASSYTDTGELFF.